Listed here are 26 T cell receptor beta chains from one sample, sequenced in a study of T cell responses to AZD1222 COVID-19 vaccine (dated by TCRdb to 2020 to 2022). The protocol used for the library was the immunoSEQ multiplex PCR assay. TCRdb's version of the immuneACCESS table is confined to in-frame rearrangements and falls short of the full clone set. An unresolved V gene accounts for under half of the shortfall where checked; the remainder is of unknown origin. The sample records about 67,000 clones, approximately 81% of which are singletons. Roughly 20% of the sample lies in the top ten. The intended sense of this specimen's time point label: baseline before first vaccination. Sequencing used peripheral blood, obtained on day 0 of AZD1222 vaccination. These receptors came from an adult in good health.

The sample holds a few counts of this clone. The chain uses TRBV19 and TRBJ1-2, with 8 nucleotides matching TRBD1. V gave up 8 bases and J gave up 2 bases; unmatched junction bases: 4. The CDR3 is made up of 13 amino acids. The germline V gene encodes CDR1 LNHDA and CDR2 SQIVND (reference sequence). CDR3 loop: CASRGTGNYGYTF. The CDR3 nucleotides are TGTGCCAGTCGAGGGACAGGCAACTATGGCTACACCTTC.

The chain has TRBV5-4 and TRBJ2-4; 8 bases line up with TRBD1. J lost 3 bases, V lost 4 bases, and 9 bases had no gene match. CDR3 length: 16 residues. CDR1 is SGHNT and CDR2 is YYREEE in the germline V gene (reference sequence). CDR3 protein: CASSIGQGALKNIQYF. The CDR3 DNA sequence: TGTGCCAGCAGCATCGGACAGGGCGCCCTCAAAAACATTCAGTACTTC.

The V gene is TRBV5-4, the J gene TRBJ1-4; D remains unclear. V lost 5 bases, J lost 6 bases, and 14 bases lay in between. CDR3 length equals 14 residues. Germline-derived CDR1 and CDR2 are SGHNT and YYREEE (reference sequence). The CDR3 reads CASSVGSADEKLFF. CDR3 DNA sequence: TGTGCCAGCAGTGTGGGCAGTGCGGATGAAAAACTGTTTTTT.

The chain joins TRBV2 to TRBJ1-1; tentatively, D is TRBD1 (5 bases). The germline CDR1 and CDR2 sequences are SNHLY and FYNNEI. The CDR3 has 15 residues. The germline V and J ends were trimmed by 6 bases and 0 bases, with 14 bases remaining between them. CDR3 protein: CASRTWGEVNTEAFF. The CDR3 DNA is TGTGCCAGCAGGACTTGGGGCGAGGTGAACACTGAAGCTTTCTTT.

This chain joins TRBV18 and TRBJ2-5, with D perhaps TRBD1 (6 bases). CDR1 and CDR2 (germline): KGHSH, LQKENI. This CDR3 has 12 amino acids. V lost 6 bases to trimming and J lost 7 bases, with 12 bases between them. The CDR3 sequence is CASSHREGTQYF. For the CDR3, the DNA is TGTGCCAGCTCCCACAGGGAAGGGACCCAGTACTTC.

V usage is TRBV5-1 and J usage is TRBJ2-7, with D perhaps matching TRBD1 (5 bases). The germline gives CDR1 SGHRS, CDR2 YFSETQ. This CDR3 spans 12 amino acids. V lost 0 bases to trimming and J lost 5 bases, with 6 bases between them. The CDR3 DNA is TGCGCCAGCAGCTTGGGCAGGGACGAGCAGTACTTC. Protein: CASSLGRDEQYF. The full variable domain, completed using reference TRBV5-1 and TRBJ2-7, is KAGVTQTPRYLIKTRGQQVTLSCSPISGHRSVSWYQQTPGQGLQFLFEYFSETQRNKGNFPGRFSGRQFSNSRSEMNVSTLELGDSALYLCASSLGRDEQYFGPGTRLTVT.

The CDR3 loop reads CASSLSGQAPLPLHF. The CDR3 nucleotides read TGTGCCAGCAGTTTATCGGGACAGGCCCCGCTTCCCCTCCACTTT. The V and J genes are TRBV27 and TRBJ1-6; 8 bases match TRBD1. The CDR3 loop spans 15 amino acids. The germline CDR1 and CDR2 sequences are MNHEY and SMNVEV (reference sequence). The V gene end was trimmed by 0 bases and the J gene end by 13 bases; junction bases not matched to a gene: 8.

J is TRBJ2-7 and V is TRBV4-1; D ambiguous. This CDR3 contains 13 residues. Germline values: CDR1 MGHRA, CDR2 YSYEKL. The V and J ends lost 0 bases and 6 bases respectively, with 9 bases between them. The CDR3 region has the DNA TGCGCCAGCAGCCAAGATCTAGGGCCCGAGCAGTACTTC. Its translation: CASSQDLGPEQYF.

The rearrangement links TRBV12-5 to TRBJ1-2; 12 bases align to TRBD1. The CDR3 loop spans 14 amino acids. After removal of 2 bases from V and 8 bases from J, the junction contained 3 bases not matched to a gene. Per the germline V gene, CDR1 is LGHNT and CDR2 is FRNRAP. In DNA form, the CDR3 reads TGTGCTAGTGGTTTGCCCGGGACAGGGGGCGGCTACACCTTC. Protein product: CASGLPGTGGGYTF.

This clone was counted a single time. The chain has TRBV9 and TRBJ1-2; no firm D call. CDR3 length: 11 residues. The V and J ends lost 5 bases and 1 base respectively, with 3 bases between them. The germline V gene encodes CDR1 SGDLS and CDR2 YYNGEE. The CDR3 protein is CASRGNYGYTF. The CDR3 DNA reads TGTGCCAGCAGAGGTAACTATGGCTACACCTTC.

The gene calls are TRBV9 and TRBJ2-3; D might be TRBD2 (5 bases). This CDR3 is built from 18 residues. Germline V gives CDR1 SGDLS, CDR2 YYNGEE. Trimming removed 0 bases at V and 0 bases at J, with 17 bases between. As DNA, the CDR3 is TGTGCCAGCAGCGTAGCCCTCCCCCGGGGTTCTAGCACAGATACGCAGTATTTT. Its translation: CASSVALPRGSSTDTQYF.

The chain couples TRBV2 to TRBJ1-5, with D possibly being TRBD1 (5 bases). The CDR3 runs to 15 residues. Between the trimmed V and J ends, which lost 2 bases and 4 bases, there was a span of 12 bases. In germline, CDR1 is SNHLY, CDR2 FYNNEI. The CDR3 loop is CASSEQGLGNQPQHF. The CDR3 DNA reads TGTGCCAGCAGTGAACAGGGTTTGGGTAATCAGCCCCAGCATTTT.

The chain uses TRBV19 and TRBJ1-5, with 10 nucleotides matching TRBD1. Germline V gene sequence: CDR1 LNHDA, CDR2 SQIVND (reference sequence). V shed 4 bases, J shed 4 bases, and the junction held 4 bases outside the gene matches. The CDR3 sequence is 15 residues long. The CDR3 protein is CASSRTGGGNQPQHF. The CDR3 DNA sequence: TGTGCCAGTAGTAGGACAGGGGGTGGAAATCAGCCCCAGCATTTT.

CDR3 sequence (DNA): TGTGCCAGCAGTCCGCCGGGTGGGTATGGGGAAAAACTGTTTTTT. Translating gives CASSPPGGYGEKLFF. The J gene is TRBJ1-4, the V gene TRBV28, with no clear D. V lost 5 bases and J lost 8, with 18 bases in between. CDR3 size: 15 residues. From germline, CDR1 is MDHEN and CDR2 SYDVKM.

This chain connects TRBV11-3 to TRBJ1-1; 7 bases match TRBD1. Germline-derived CDR1 and CDR2 are SGHNT and YENEEA. V was pared by 3 bases and J by 8 bases, with 6 bases of the junction left unmatched. CDR3 length equals 13 residues. DNA of the CDR3: TGTGCCAGCAGCTTTCGACAGGGACTAGAAGCTTTCTTT. Protein: CASSFRQGLEAFF. The variable domain in full, completed from reference TRBV11-3 and TRBJ1-1, reads EAGVVQSPRYKIIEKKQPVAFWCNPISGHNTLYWYLQNLGQGPELLIRYENEEAVDDSQLPKDRFSAERLKGVDSTLKIQPAELGDSAVYLCASSFRQGLEAFFGQGTRLTVV.

The chain has TRBV24-1 and TRBJ2-3; 10 positions match TRBD1. The trim removed 4 bases at V and 2 bases at J, leaving 5 bases unmatched. CDR1 is KGHDR, CDR2 SFDVKD, per germline. The CDR3 has 16 amino acids. The CDR3 DNA reads TGTGCCACCAGTGAGGCGGGACAGGGGCCCACAGATACGCAGTATTTT. As protein: CATSEAGQGPTDTQYF.

The chain is built from TRBV13 and TRBJ2-7, with a tentative D call TRBD1 (6 bases). Trimming took off 5 bases at V and 8 bases at J, with 13 bases between the two ends. This CDR3 has 12 residues. CDR1 is PRHDT, CDR2 FYEKMQ, per germline (reference sequence). The chain's CDR3 is CASSPQDRQQYF. DNA for the CDR3: TGTGCCAGCAGCCCCCAGGACAGACAGCAGTACTTC.

This chain uses TRBV28 with TRBJ2-7, with TRBD1 matching over 9 bases. This CDR3 comprises 15 residues. Per germline, CDR1 MDHEN and CDR2 SYDVKM. The trim removed 2 bases at V and 3 bases at J, leaving 5 bases unmatched. The DNA for the CDR3 is TGTGCCAGCAGTTTAATGACAGGGGGATTCTACGAGCAGTACTTC. Residues: CASSLMTGGFYEQYF.

The chain combines TRBV12-3 or TRBV12-4 with TRBJ1-2; D possibly corresponds to TRBD1 (6 bases). CDR3 length equals 13 residues. V shed 6 bases and J shed 4 bases, with 12 bases lying between them. The CDR3 loop is CASSTGPGYGYTF. In DNA, the CDR3 is TGTGCCAGCAGCACAGGGCCGGGCTATGGCTACACCTTC.

This clone showed up just once. The chain combines TRBV19 with TRBJ2-3; D gene ambiguous. Germline V lookup: CDR1 LNHDA, CDR2 SQIVND (reference sequence). V dropped 5 bases and J dropped 4 bases, with 10 bases sitting between them. The CDR3 covers 13 residues. This chain's CDR3 is CASSLGLSDTQYF. For the CDR3, the DNA is TGTGCCAGTAGTCTAGGTTTGTCAGATACGCAGTATTTT.

V is TRBV29-1 and J is TRBJ2-1; 8 positions agree with TRBD2. The CDR3 is 16 amino acids. J gave up 4 bases and V 3 bases, and 11 bases lay outside the gene matches. CDR1 and CDR2 from the germline V gene are SQVTM and ANQGSEA. CDR3 in DNA: TGCAGCGTTGAGCTTAAAGGACTAGCAGCTTACAATGAGCAGTTCTTC. Translation: CSVELKGLAAYNEQFF.

The sample holds a few counts of this clone. This chain joins TRBV29-1 and TRBJ1-1; 7 positions agree with TRBD1. Germline V CDR1 and CDR2: SQVTM, ANQGSEA. J gave up 0 bases and V 7 bases, and 5 bases lay outside the gene matches. CDR3 length: 13 residues. The CDR3 is CSAVDRLNTEAFF. The CDR3 coding sequence is TGCAGCGCCGTGGACAGGCTGAACACTGAAGCTTTCTTT. The variable domain in full, completed from reference TRBV29-1 and TRBJ1-1, reads SAVISQKPSRDICQRGTSLTIQCQVDSQVTMMFWYRQQPGQSLTLIATANQGSEATYESGFVIDKFPISRPNLTFSTLTVSNMSPEDSSIYLCSAVDRLNTEAFFGQGTRLTVV.

This clone was recorded only once. This chain links TRBV7-2 with TRBJ1-3, with TRBD1 as a possible D gene (5 bases). Germline CDR1 is SGHTA and CDR2 is FQGNSA. V was shortened by 5 bases and J by 0 bases, with 11 bases between the two germline ends. This CDR3 contains 15 residues. The CDR3: CASSQVGGSGNTIYF. The DNA of the CDR3 is TGTGCCAGCAGCCAGGTCGGGGGCTCTGGAAACACCATATATTTT.

The chain couples TRBV4-3 to TRBJ2-3; D call uncertain. Germline loops: CDR1 LGHNA, CDR2 YSLEER. With 3 bases removed from V and 1 base from J, the gap between germline ends came to 5 bases. This CDR3 has 13 amino acids. The CDR3 DNA follows: TGCGCCAGCAGCCATCGGGGCACAGATACGCAGTATTTT. Translated: CASSHRGTDTQYF.

The chain carries TRBV29-1 and TRBJ1-2; TRBD1 is a possible D gene (6 bases). V was trimmed by 8 bases and J by 0 bases, leaving 19 bases between them. CDR1 and CDR2 from the germline V gene are SQVTM and ANQGSEA. The CDR3 covers 15 residues. The CDR3 loop reads CSSQGGINTNYGYTF. For the CDR3, the DNA is TGCAGCTCACAGGGTGGGATAAACACTAACTATGGCTACACCTTC.

This rearrangement joins TRBV7-9 to TRBJ1-2, with D perhaps TRBD1 (5 bases). Germline V gene sequence: CDR1 SEHNR, CDR2 FQNEAQ (reference sequence). V was clipped by 4 bases and J by 7 bases, with 13 bases between them. The CDR3 length is 13 residues. The CDR3 coding sequence is TGTGCCAGCAGCTCCCGGGGGGAGAGTGGCTACACCTTC. Its protein product is CASSSRGESGYTF. Complete variable domain (other parts from reference TRBV7-9 and TRBJ1-2): DTGVSQNPRHKITKRGQNVTFRCDPISEHNRLYWYRQTLGQGPEFLTYFQNEAQLEKSRLLSDRFSAERPKGSFSTLEIQRTEQGDSAMYLCASSSRGESGYTFGSGTRLTVV.